These 25 T cell receptor beta chains were sequenced from one sample in a study of beta chain features in type 1 diabetes. Notes on the study in general: All four CD4+ subsets from Type 1 diabetes patients carried moderately but significantly shorter TCRB CDR3s.

Their target antigens are unknown. Sequenced material consisted of expressed TCRB transcripts (all of the isolated RNA was reverse transcribed). The data were produced by immunoSEQ multiplex PCR, yet TCRdb's version contains in-frame clones alone and is incomplete. The data hold around 310,000 clones, with roughly 13% observed a single time. Sequencing input: naive CD4+ T cells from blood. The source of these receptors is a woman aged 18 to 35 with type 1 diabetes.

This clone was counted only a few times. The chain links TRBV7-2 to TRBJ1-2, with D possibly being TRBD1 (5 bases). Germline V gene lookup returns CDR1 SGHTA and CDR2 FQGNSA. V was cut by 2 bases and J by 2 bases, with 12 bases left in between. This CDR3 is built from 15 residues. The CDR3 DNA is TGTGCCAGCAGCTTAAAAACAGGTCCGAACTATGGCTACACCTTC. As protein: CASSLKTGPNYGYTF.

This chain links TRBV27 with TRBJ2-1, with TRBD1 matching 9 bases. The CDR3 consists of 14 residues. In germline, CDR1 is MNHEY, CDR2 SMNVEV (reference sequence). CDR3 DNA sequence: TGTGCGACGCTCGGGACAGGGTATGGGGGTGAGCAGTTCTTC. Protein: CATLGTGYGGEQFF.

The chain uses TRBV6-6 and TRBJ2-3; D possibly corresponds to TRBD2 (5 bases). CDR1 and CDR2 from the germline V gene are MNHNY and SVGAGI (reference sequence). The CDR3 is made up of 14 amino acids. The V end was cut by 6 bases, the J end by 6 bases, with 16 bases between. The CDR3 sequence: CASSRSGGVDTQYF. The CDR3 DNA follows: TGTGCCAGCAGCCGTAGTGGAGGTGTGGATACGCAGTATTTT.

The genes are TRBV30 and TRBJ2-1; 7 nucleotides align to TRBD2. This CDR3 is 14 amino acids long. V shed 6 bases and J 3 bases; nucleotides not matched to a gene: 8. Germline V gene sequence: CDR1 GTSNPN, CDR2 SVGIG (reference sequence). This CDR3 reads CACIAGPYYNEQFF. Here the CDR3 DNA reads TGTGCCTGCATAGCGGGCCCCTACTACAATGAGCAGTTCTTC.

This clone was observed a few times. This rearrangement joins TRBV19 to TRBJ1-2, with D possibly being TRBD1 (5 bases). CDR1 is LNHDA, CDR2 SQIVND, per germline (reference sequence). V lost 4 bases and J 2 bases, leaving 14 bases between the germline ends. The CDR3 extends over 15 amino acids. The CDR3 DNA is TGTGCCAGTAGTAATCCATCAGGGATAAACTATGGCTACACCTTC. This codes for CASSNPSGINYGYTF. Based on the CDR3 plus reference TRBV19 and TRBJ1-2, the full variable domain is DGGITQSPKYLFRKEGQNVTLSCEQNLNHDAMYWYRQDPGQGLRLIYYSQIVNDFQKGDIAEGYSVSREKKESFPLTVTSAQKNPTAFYLCASSNPSGINYGYTFGSGTRLTVV.

Only a few counts were recorded for this clone. One end of the junction fails to match germline, which may point to a read error. The V gene is TRBV7-9, the J gene TRBJ2-7; perhaps TRBD1 as D (7 bases). The CDR3 runs to 15 residues. Germline assignment: CDR1 SEHNR and CDR2 FQNEAQ (reference sequence). The CDR3 sequence is CASSLAGQGGLERYF. The CDR3 DNA reads as TGTGCCAGCAGCTTAGCGGGGCAGGGGGGACTTGAGCGGTACTTC.

This clone was recorded a few times. The chain is built from TRBV9 and TRBJ2-1; 11 bases are shared with TRBD2. Germline V gives CDR1 SGDLS, CDR2 YYNGEE. The CDR3 is 15 residues long. V gave up 0 bases and J gave up 9 bases; unmatched junction bases: 5. The CDR3 sequence is CASSVEQGLAAEQFF. DNA for the CDR3: TGTGCCAGCAGCGTAGAACAGGGACTAGCGGCTGAGCAGTTCTTC. The whole variable domain, filled in from reference TRBV9 and TRBJ2-1, reads DSGVTQTPKHLITATGQRVTLRCSPRSGDLSVYWYQQSLDQGLQFLIQYYNGEERAKGNILERFSAQQFPDLHSELNLSSLELGDSALYFCASSVEQGLAAEQFFGPGTRLTVL.

With respect to this clone: At one of its ends the junction is not consistent with the germline gene, which may arise from a read error. The CDR3 is CARSVRSGANLEQFF. The CDR3 region has the DNA TGTGCCCGGAGTGTACGTAGCGGAGCAAATCTTGAGCAGTTCTTC. The chain employs TRBV30 and TRBJ2-1, with D maybe TRBD2 (6 bases). The CDR3 runs to 15 residues. The V gene's germline CDR1 is GTSNPN and CDR2 SVGIG (reference sequence). Full variable domain (rest looked up from reference TRBV30 and TRBJ2-1): SQTIHQWPATLVQPVGSPLSLECTVEGTSNPNLYWYRQAAGRGLQLLFYSVGIGQISSEVPQNLSASRPQDRQFILSSKKLLLSDSGFYLCARSVRSGANLEQFFGPGTRLTVL.

CDR3 amino acids: CASSHGGSSYNEQFF. The CDR3 coding sequence is TGTGCCAGCAGTCACGGGGGAAGCTCCTACAATGAGCAGTTCTTC. The V gene is TRBV2, the J gene TRBJ2-1; TRBD2 might be the D (6 bases). Germline V gives CDR1 SNHLY, CDR2 FYNNEI. Trimming pared 5 bases from V and 0 bases from J, leaving 11 bases between. The CDR3 loop spans 15 amino acids. The complete variable domain, with remaining parts taken from reference TRBV2 and TRBJ2-1, reads EPEVTQTPSHQVTQMGQEVILRCVPISNHLYFYWYRQILGQKVEFLVSFYNNEISEKSEIFDDQFSVERPDGSNFTLKIRSTKLEDSAMYFCASSHGGSSYNEQFFGPGTRLTVL.

This chain links TRBV7-8 with TRBJ1-2; D is uncertain. This CDR3 is 13 amino acids long. Between the trimmed V and J ends, which lost 1 base and 2 bases, there was a span of 5 bases. The germline V gene has CDR1 SGHVS and CDR2 FQNEAQ. This chain's CDR3 is CASSLERNYGYTF. The CDR3 nucleotides read TGTGCCAGCAGCTTAGAACGGAACTATGGCTACACCTTC.

This clone was observed a few times. J is TRBJ2-7 and V is TRBV5-1; D unclear. Germline lookup yields CDR1 SGHRS and CDR2 YFSETQ. The CDR3 is made up of 12 amino acids. The ends were cut back, 4 bases at V and 3 bases at J, with 8 bases in the middle. This CDR3 is CASSQDFYEQYF. For the CDR3, the DNA is TGCGCCAGCAGCCAAGACTTCTACGAGCAGTACTTC.

This clone was counted a few times. The genes are TRBV10-3 and TRBJ2-3, with 10 bases aligning to TRBD2. Germline CDR1 and CDR2: ENHRY and SYGVKD. The CDR3 length is 16 residues. V lost 4 bases and J lost 6; bases outside the gene matches: 10. The CDR3 here is CAISAPPSGSLDTQYF. The CDR3 nucleotides are TGTGCCATCAGTGCTCCACCTAGCGGGAGCTTGGATACGCAGTATTTT.

This clone has only a few counts. V gene TRBV30 combines with J gene TRBJ1-1; TRBD1 might be the D (5 bases). Germline V gene data show CDR1 as GTSNPN and CDR2 as SVGIG (reference sequence). The CDR3 is 12 residues long. The germline V and J ends were trimmed by 1 base and 3 bases, with 6 bases remaining between them. For the CDR3, the DNA is TGTGCCTGGAGTGGGGGCGACACTGAAGCTTTCTTT. Residues: CAWSGGDTEAFF.

This chain joins TRBV5-1 and TRBJ2-7; 10 positions match TRBD2. The trim removed 4 bases at V and 4 bases at J, leaving 20 bases unmatched. The CDR3 is 19 amino acids. The germline gives CDR1 SGHRS, CDR2 YFSETQ. CDR3 sequence reads: CASSLQAVPLAGDAYEQYF. The CDR3 DNA reads TGCGCCAGCAGCCTCCAAGCCGTACCCCTAGCGGGAGATGCTTACGAGCAGTACTTC.

This clone was counted only a few times. This chain uses TRBV28 with TRBJ2-4; no firm D call. CDR1 and CDR2 (germline): MDHEN, SYDVKM. The CDR3 is 12 residues long. Trimming shortened V by 5 bases and J by 10 bases, and 12 bases separated the two germline ends. The CDR3 nucleotides are TGTGCCAGCAGTCTCCCTGGCTGGATTCAGTACTTC. This gives the protein CASSLPGWIQYF.

This clone was picked up a small number of times. The V gene is TRBV11-2, the J gene TRBJ2-1, with D possibly matching TRBD2 (6 bases). The CDR3 is made up of 19 amino acids. The germline V gene encodes CDR1 SGHAT and CDR2 FQNNGV. Trimming cost V 1 base and J 4 bases, with 23 bases left between them. CDR3 DNA sequence: TGTGCCAGCAGCTTAGTGTTAGTCCCATTAGGAGCGGGTTACAATGAGCAGTTCTTC. It encodes CASSLVLVPLGAGYNEQFF.

This clone appeared a few times. The sample carries other DNA sequences with the same CDR3. The chain couples TRBV18 to TRBJ2-5, with 8 bases aligning to TRBD1. The CDR3 totals 14 residues. V was pared by 2 bases and J by 2 bases, with 1 base of the junction left unmatched. Germline assignment: CDR1 KGHSH and CDR2 LQKENI. The CDR3 sequence: CASSPGTGQETQYF. The CDR3 region has the DNA TGTGCCAGCTCACCAGGGACAGGACAAGAGACCCAGTACTTC.

The chain uses TRBV5-4 and TRBJ1-1; 9 bases line up with TRBD1. This CDR3 has 16 amino acids. Germline V gene sequence: CDR1 SGHNT, CDR2 YYREEE (reference sequence). With 4 bases clipped from V and 4 bases from J, the junction kept 11 bases outside the gene matches. The CDR3 protein is CASSPPRRTGVTEAFF. The DNA of the CDR3 is TGTGCCAGCAGCCCCCCTCGTAGGACAGGGGTCACTGAAGCTTTCTTT.

This clone was counted a few times. The chain recombines TRBV29-1 with TRBJ2-6; D is uncertain. This CDR3 contains 13 residues. Looked up from germline, CDR1 is SQVTM and CDR2 is ANQGSEA. Trimming cost V 6 bases and J 1 base, with 7 bases left between them. The CDR3 DNA is TGCAGCGTCCAAAATTCTGGGGCCAACGTCCTGACTTTC. Residues: CSVQNSGANVLTF.

J is TRBJ1-5 and V is TRBV7-9, with D unclear. The germline CDR1 and CDR2 sequences are SEHNR and FQNEAQ (reference sequence). V was shortened by 5 bases and J by 3 bases, with 17 bases between the two germline ends. This CDR3 is built from 16 residues. CDR3 sequence: CASSPAGGRVNQPQHF. CDR3 sequence (DNA): TGTGCCAGCAGCCCAGCGGGAGGCCGGGTCAATCAGCCCCAGCATTTT.

This clone came up a few times. The chain carries TRBV4-2 and TRBJ2-3; 11 nucleotides line up with TRBD2. After removal of 4 bases from V and 5 bases from J, the junction contained 8 bases not matched to a gene. Germline V CDR1 and CDR2: LGHNA, YNFKEQ. The CDR3 loop spans 16 amino acids. The CDR3 DNA is TGTGCCAGCAGCCGGGTAGCGGGAGGGCCCGGAGATACGCAGTATTTT. Its protein product is CASSRVAGGPGDTQYF.

V gene TRBV5-1 combines with J gene TRBJ2-3, with a weak D call TRBD1 (5 bases). Trimming took off 3 bases at V and 4 bases at J, with 18 bases between the two ends. The CDR3 loop spans 16 amino acids. Per germline, CDR1 SGHRS and CDR2 YFSETQ. CDR3 residues: CASSSRTGRVPDTQYF. The CDR3 DNA is TGCGCCAGCAGCTCCCGAACGGGCAGGGTACCAGATACGCAGTATTTT.

The rearrangement links TRBV6-1 to TRBJ2-5; perhaps TRBD2 as D (6 bases). V was cut by 3 bases and J by 4 bases, with 12 bases left in between. Germline V CDR1 and CDR2: MNHNS, SASEGT. CDR3 length: 14 amino acids. The CDR3 DNA reads TGTGCCAGCAGTGACGTAGAACTAGCAGAGACCCAGTACTTC. Encoded protein: CASSDVELAETQYF.

This chain joins TRBV9 and TRBJ2-1; TRBD1 might be the D (6 bases). CDR1 and CDR2 from the germline V gene are SGDLS and YYNGEE. The CDR3 is 15 residues long. V lost 5 bases and J lost 8, with 20 bases in between. The CDR3 coding sequence is TGTGCCAGCAGGGACCGGGACACTTTACTCCATGAGCAGTTCTTC. Encoded protein: CASRDRDTLLHEQFF.

This sequence joins TRBV6-5 and TRBJ2-7, with D perhaps TRBD1 (5 bases). This CDR3 comprises 13 residues. V lost 5 bases and J 1 base, leaving 9 bases between the germline ends. Germline V gene lookup returns CDR1 MNHEY and CDR2 SVGAGI. Here the CDR3 DNA reads TGTGCCAGCAGTCAAGGGGATTCCTACGAGCAGTACGTC. Protein: CASSQGDSYEQYV.